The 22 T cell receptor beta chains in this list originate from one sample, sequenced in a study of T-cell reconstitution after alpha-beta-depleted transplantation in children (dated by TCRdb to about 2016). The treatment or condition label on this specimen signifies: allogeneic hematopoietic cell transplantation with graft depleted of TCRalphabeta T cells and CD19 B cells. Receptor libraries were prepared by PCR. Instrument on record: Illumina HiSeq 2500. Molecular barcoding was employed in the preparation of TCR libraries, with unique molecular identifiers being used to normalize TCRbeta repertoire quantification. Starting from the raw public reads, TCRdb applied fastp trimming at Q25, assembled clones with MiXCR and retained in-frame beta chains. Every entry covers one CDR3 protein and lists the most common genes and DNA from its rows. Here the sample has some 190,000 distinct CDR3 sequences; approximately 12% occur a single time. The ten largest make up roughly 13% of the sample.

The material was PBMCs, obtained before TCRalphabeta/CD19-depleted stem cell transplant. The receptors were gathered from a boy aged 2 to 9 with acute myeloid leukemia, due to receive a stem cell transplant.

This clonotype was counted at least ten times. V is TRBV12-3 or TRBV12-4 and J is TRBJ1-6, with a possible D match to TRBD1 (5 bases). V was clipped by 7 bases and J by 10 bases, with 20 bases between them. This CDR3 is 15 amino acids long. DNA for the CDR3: TGTGCCAGCACCCCAGGGTTGGGGTCATGGTCACCCCTCCACTTT. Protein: CASTPGLGSWSPLHF.

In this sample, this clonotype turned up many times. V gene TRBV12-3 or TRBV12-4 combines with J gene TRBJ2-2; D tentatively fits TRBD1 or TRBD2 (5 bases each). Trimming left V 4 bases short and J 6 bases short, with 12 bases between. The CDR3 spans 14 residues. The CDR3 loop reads CASSSHEGPGELFF. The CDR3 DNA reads TGTGCCAGCAGTTCCCACGAGGGGCCCGGGGAGCTGTTTTTT.

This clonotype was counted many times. CDR3 in amino acids: CASTKRSGNTEAFF. The DNA for the CDR3 is TGTGCCAGCACCAAAAGATCGGGAAACACTGAAGCTTTCTTT. V is TRBV12-3 or TRBV12-4 and J is TRBJ1-1; the D is unclear. Trimming shortened V by 7 bases and J by 2 bases, and 14 bases separated the two germline ends. The CDR3 contains 14 residues.

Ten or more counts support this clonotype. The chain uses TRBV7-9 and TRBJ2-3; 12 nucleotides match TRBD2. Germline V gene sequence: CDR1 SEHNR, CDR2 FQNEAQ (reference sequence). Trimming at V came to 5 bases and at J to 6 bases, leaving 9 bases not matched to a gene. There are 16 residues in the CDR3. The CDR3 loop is CASSLMTSGRGDTQYF. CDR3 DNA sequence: TGTGCCAGCAGCCTCATGACTAGCGGGAGAGGTGATACGCAGTATTTT.

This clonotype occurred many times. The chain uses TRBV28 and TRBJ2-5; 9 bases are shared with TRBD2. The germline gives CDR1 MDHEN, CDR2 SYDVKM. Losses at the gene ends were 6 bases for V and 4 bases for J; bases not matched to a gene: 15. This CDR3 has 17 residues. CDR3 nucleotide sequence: TGTGCCAGCAGCCCCGAAGTAGCGGGAGTCATTGTAGAGACCCAGTACTTC. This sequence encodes CASSPEVAGVIVETQYF.

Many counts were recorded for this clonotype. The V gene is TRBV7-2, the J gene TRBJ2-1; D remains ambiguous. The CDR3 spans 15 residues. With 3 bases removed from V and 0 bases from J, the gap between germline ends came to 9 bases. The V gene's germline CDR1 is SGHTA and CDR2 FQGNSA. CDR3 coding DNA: TGTGCCAGCAGCTTCGGGCCGACCTCCTACAATGAGCAGTTCTTC. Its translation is CASSFGPTSYNEQFF.

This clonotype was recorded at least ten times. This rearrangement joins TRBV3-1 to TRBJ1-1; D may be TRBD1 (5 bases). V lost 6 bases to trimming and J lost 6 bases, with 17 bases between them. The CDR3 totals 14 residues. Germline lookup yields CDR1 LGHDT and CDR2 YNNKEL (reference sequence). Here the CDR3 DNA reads TGTGCCAGCAGGCATACAGGCCCCAGGGCTGAAGCTTTCTTT. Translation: CASRHTGPRAEAFF.

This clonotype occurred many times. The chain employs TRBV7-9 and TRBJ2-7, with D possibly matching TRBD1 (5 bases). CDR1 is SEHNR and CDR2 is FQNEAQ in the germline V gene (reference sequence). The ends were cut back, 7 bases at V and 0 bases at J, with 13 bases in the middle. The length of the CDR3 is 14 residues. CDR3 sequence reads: CASTQGAHSYEQYF. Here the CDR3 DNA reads TGTGCCAGCACCCAAGGGGCCCACTCCTACGAGCAGTACTTC.

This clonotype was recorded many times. CDR3 loop: CASSLVPGGGNQPQHF. CDR3 DNA: TGCGCCAGCAGCTTGGTCCCAGGGGGGGGCAATCAGCCCCAGCATTTT. V is TRBV5-1 and J is TRBJ1-5; 7 bases are shared with TRBD1. Germline V gene lookup returns CDR1 SGHRS and CDR2 YFSETQ. This CDR3 is 16 amino acids long. The V and J ends lost 0 bases and 2 bases, in that order; junction bases with no gene match: 5.

CDR3 amino acids: CSARTKGIAYGYTF. CDR3 DNA: TGCAGTGCTAGAACTAAGGGTATCGCCTATGGCTACACCTTC. The chain links TRBV20-1 to TRBJ1-2; D is unclear. Deletions cut 2 bases from V and 4 bases from J, with 14 bases between. The CDR3 is 14 residues long. Germline values: CDR1 DFQATT, CDR2 SNEGSKA (reference sequence).

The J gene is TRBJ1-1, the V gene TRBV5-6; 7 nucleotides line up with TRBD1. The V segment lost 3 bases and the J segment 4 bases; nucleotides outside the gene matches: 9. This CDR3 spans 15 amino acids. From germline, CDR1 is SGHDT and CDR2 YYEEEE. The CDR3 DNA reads TGTGCCAGCAGCTCCCTAAAGACAGGGCCCACTGAAGCTTTCTTT. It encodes CASSSLKTGPTEAFF.

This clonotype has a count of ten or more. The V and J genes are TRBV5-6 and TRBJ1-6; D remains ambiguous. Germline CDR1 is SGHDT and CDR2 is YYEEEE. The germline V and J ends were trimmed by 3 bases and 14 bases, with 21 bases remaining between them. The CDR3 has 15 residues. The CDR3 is CASSSISGTRVSLHF. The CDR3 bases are TGTGCCAGCAGCTCCATCTCAGGCACCCGCGTTTCCCTCCACTTT.

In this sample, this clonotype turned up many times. CDR3 nucleotide sequence: TGTGCCAGCAGCCTTCTAGCGAGGTACGAGCAGTACGTC. As protein: CASSLLARYEQYV. The chain combines TRBV3-1 with TRBJ2-7; TRBD2 might be the D (6 bases). The CDR3 covers 13 residues. The germline V gene has CDR1 LGHDT and CDR2 YNNKEL (reference sequence). Trimming took 4 bases from V and 4 from J, leaving 11 bases between them.

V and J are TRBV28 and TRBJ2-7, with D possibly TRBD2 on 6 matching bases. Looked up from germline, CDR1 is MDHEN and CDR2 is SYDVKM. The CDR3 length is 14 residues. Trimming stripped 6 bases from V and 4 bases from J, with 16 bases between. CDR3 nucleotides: TGTGCCAGCAGGAATAGCGGAGGACTATACGAGCAGTACTTC. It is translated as CASRNSGGLYEQYF.

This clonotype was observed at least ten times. The CDR3 here is CSVGPSRSPLAGVNNEQFF. In nucleotides, the CDR3 is TGCAGCGTTGGTCCCTCTAGGTCCCCTCTAGCGGGGGTGAACAATGAGCAGTTCTTC. The chain carries TRBV29-1 and TRBJ2-1, with 10 bases aligning to TRBD2. V trimming: 4 bases; J trimming: 5 bases; junction bases outside the gene matches: 20. CDR1 is SQVTM, CDR2 ANQGSEA, per germline. The CDR3 runs 19 residues.

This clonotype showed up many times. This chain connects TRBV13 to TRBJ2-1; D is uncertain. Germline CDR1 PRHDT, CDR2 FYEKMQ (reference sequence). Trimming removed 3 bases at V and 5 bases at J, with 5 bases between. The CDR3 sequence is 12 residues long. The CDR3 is CASSFKNNEQFF. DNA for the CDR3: TGTGCCAGCAGCTTTAAAAACAATGAGCAGTTCTTC.

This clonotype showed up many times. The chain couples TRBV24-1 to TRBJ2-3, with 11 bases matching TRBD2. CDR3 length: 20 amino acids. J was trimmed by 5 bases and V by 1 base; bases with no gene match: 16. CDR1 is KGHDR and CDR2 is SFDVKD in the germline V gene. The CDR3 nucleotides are TGTGCCACCAGTGATTTCCCGACTAGCGGGAAACCGAATGATCGAGATACGCAGTATTTT. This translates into CATSDFPTSGKPNDRDTQYF.

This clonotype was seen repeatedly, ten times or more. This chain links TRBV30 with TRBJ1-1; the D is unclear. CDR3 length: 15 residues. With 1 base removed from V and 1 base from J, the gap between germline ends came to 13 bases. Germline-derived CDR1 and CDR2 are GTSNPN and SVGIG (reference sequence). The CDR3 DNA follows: TGTGCCTGGAGTGCGAAGGGAACGCGGAACACTGAAGCTTTCTTT. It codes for CAWSAKGTRNTEAFF.

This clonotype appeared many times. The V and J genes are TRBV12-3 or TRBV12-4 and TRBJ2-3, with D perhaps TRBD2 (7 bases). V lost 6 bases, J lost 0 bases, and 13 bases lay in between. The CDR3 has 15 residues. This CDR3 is CASRIRGASTDTQYF. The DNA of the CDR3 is TGTGCCAGCAGGATCCGGGGGGCAAGCACAGATACGCAGTATTTT.

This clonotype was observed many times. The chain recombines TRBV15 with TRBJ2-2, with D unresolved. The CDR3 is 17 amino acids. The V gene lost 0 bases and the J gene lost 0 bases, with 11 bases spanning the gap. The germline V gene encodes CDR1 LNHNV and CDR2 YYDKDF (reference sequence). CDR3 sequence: CATSRDRPPANTGELFF. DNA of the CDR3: TGTGCCACCAGCAGAGACCGACCGCCCGCGAACACCGGGGAGCTGTTTTTT.

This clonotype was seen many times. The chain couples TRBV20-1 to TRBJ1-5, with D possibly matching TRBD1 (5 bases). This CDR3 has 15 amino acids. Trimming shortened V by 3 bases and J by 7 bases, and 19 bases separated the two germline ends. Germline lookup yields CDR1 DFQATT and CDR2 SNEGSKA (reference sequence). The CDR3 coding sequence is TGCAGTGCTAGTATTGGGACTGGTAATGAGCAGCCCCAGCATTTT. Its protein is CSASIGTGNEQPQHF.

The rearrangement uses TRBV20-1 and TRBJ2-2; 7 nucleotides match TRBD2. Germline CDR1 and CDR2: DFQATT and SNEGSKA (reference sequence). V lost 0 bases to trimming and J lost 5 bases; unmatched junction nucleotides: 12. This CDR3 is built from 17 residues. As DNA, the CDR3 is TGCAGTGCTAGAGATAGCTCCCGTCAGGGAGGGACCGGGGAGCTGTTTTTT. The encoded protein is CSARDSSRQGGTGELFF.